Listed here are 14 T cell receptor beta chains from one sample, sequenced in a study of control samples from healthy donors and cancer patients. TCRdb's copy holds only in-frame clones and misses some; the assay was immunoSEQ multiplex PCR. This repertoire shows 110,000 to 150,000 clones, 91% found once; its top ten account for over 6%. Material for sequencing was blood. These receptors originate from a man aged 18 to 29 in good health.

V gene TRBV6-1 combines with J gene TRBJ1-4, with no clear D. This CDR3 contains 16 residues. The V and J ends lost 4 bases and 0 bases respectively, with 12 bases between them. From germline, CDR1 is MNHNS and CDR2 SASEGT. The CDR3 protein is CASSVGRFATNEKLFF. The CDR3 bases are TGTGCCAGCAGTGTCGGGAGGTTTGCAACTAATGAAAAACTGTTTTTT.

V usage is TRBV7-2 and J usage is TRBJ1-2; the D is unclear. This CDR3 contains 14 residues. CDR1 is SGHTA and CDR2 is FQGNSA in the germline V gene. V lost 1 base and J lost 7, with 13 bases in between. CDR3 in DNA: TGTGCCAGCAGCTTAGAAGTGCTTCAAGGTGGCTACACCTTC. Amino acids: CASSLEVLQGGYTF.

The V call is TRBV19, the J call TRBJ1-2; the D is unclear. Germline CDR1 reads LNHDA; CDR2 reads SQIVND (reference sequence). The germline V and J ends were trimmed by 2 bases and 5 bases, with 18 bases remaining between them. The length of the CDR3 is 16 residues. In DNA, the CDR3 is TGTGCCAGTAGTATATATGAAGGGAGGCAGGTGTATGGCTACACCTTC. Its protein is CASSIYEGRQVYGYTF.

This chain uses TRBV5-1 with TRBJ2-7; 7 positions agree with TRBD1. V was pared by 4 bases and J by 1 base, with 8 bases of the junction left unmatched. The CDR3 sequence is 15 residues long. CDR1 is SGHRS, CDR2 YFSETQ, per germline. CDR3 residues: CASSPLDRESYEQYF. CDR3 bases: TGCGCCAGCAGCCCCCTCGACAGGGAGTCCTACGAGCAGTACTTC.

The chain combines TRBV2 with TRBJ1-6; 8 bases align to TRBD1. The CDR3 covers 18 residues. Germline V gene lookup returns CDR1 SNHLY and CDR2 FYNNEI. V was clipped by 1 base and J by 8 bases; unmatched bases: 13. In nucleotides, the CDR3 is TGTGCCAGCAGTGAAGGCTTGTATGGGACAGGAAAATATTCACCCCTCCACTTT. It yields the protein CASSEGLYGTGKYSPLHF.

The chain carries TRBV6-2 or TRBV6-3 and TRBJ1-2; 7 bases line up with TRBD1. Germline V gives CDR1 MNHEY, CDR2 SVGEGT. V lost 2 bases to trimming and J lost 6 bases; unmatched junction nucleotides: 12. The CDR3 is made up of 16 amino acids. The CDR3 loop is CASSYGGSTGRDGYTF. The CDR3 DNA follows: TGTGCCAGCAGTTACGGGGGATCGACAGGGAGGGATGGCTACACCTTC.

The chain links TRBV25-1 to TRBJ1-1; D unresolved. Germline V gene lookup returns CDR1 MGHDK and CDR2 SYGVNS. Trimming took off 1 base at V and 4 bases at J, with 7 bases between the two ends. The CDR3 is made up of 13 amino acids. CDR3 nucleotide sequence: TGTGCCAGCAGTGAATGGTGGGTCACTGAAGCTTTCTTT. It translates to CASSEWWVTEAFF. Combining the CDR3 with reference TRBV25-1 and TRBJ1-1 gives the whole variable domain EADIYQTPRYLVIGTGKKITLECSQTMGHDKMYWYQQDPGMELHLIHYSYGVNSTEKGDLSSESTVSRIRTEHFPLTLESARPSHTSQYLCASSEWWVTEAFFGQGTRLTVV.

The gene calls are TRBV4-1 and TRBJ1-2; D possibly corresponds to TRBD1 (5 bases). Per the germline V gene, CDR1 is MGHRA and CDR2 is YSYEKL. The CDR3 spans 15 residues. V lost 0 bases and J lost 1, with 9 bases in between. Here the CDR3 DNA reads TGCGCCAGCAGCCAAGACGAGGGGAATAACTATGGCTACACCTTC. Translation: CASSQDEGNNYGYTF.

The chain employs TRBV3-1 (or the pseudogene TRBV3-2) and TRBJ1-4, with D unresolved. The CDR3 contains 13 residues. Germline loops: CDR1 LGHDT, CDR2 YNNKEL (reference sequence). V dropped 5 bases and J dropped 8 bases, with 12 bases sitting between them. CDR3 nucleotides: TGTGCCAGCAGCAGCCGTGGTGAGGAAAAACTGTTTTTT. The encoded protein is CASSSRGEEKLFF.

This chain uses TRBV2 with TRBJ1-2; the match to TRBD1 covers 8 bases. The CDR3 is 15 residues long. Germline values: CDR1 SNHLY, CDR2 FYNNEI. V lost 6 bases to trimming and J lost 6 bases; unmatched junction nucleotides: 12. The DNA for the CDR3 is TGTGCCAGCAGGAGGGAGACAGGGGCATTCCATGGCTACACCTTC. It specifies CASRRETGAFHGYTF.

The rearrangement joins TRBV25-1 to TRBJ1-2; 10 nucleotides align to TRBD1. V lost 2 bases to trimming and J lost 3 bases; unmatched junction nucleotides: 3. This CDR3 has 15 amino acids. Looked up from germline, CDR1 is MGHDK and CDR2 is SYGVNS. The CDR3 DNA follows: TGTGCCAGCAGTGAAGGGACAGGGGTGGACTATGGCTACACCTTC. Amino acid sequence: CASSEGTGVDYGYTF.

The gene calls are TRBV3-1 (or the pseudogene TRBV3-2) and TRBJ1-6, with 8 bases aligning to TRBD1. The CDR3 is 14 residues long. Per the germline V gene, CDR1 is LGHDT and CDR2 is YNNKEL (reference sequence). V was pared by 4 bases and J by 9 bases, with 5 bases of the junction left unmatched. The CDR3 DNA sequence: TGTGCCAGCAGCCCAAGACAGGGGCTTTCACCCCTCCACTTT. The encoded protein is CASSPRQGLSPLHF.

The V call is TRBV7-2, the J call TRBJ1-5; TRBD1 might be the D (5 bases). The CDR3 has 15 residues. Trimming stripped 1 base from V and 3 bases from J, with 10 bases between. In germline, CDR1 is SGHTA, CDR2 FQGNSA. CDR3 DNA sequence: TGTGCCAGCAGCTTAGGGGGACCGGACAATCAGCCCCAGCATTTT. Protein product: CASSLGGPDNQPQHF.

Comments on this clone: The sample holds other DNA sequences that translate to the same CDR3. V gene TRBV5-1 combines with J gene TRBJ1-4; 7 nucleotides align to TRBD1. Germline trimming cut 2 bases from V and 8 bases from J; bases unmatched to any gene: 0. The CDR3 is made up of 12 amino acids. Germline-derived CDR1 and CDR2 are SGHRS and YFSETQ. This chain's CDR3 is CASSLQGEKLFF. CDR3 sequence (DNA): TGCGCCAGCAGCTTACAGGGGGAAAAACTGTTTTTT. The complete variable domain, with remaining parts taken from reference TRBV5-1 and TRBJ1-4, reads KAGVTQTPRYLIKTRGQQVTLSCSPISGHRSVSWYQQTPGQGLQFLFEYFSETQRNKGNFPGRFSGRQFSNSRSEMNVSTLELGDSALYLCASSLQGEKLFFGSGTQLSVL.